This passage covers 6 T cell receptor beta chains from one sample sequenced in a study of a mutant IDH1 vaccine in newly diagnosed glioma. These receptors' targets are unknown. The time point is: week 5, during vaccination. The investigators gave 300 ug of mutant IDH1 20-mer peptide in each vaccine dose, together with topical imiquimod. Here immunoSEQ multiplex PCR was the method, and the copy in TCRdb shows in-frame clones only, minus some. The sample contains about 29,000 clones, about 90% of which appear only once. Source: peripheral blood mononuclear cells (PBMCs), taken from a glioma patient whose treatment included an IDH1 peptide vaccine. The receptors here all came from a woman in her 40s with glioma. Some clones in this sample may be carry-over from other donors' samples.

The sample holds one count of this clone. This chain links TRBV25-1 with TRBJ2-3, with D perhaps matching TRBD1 or TRBD2 (5 bases each). This CDR3 spans 16 amino acids. The V gene's germline CDR1 is MGHDK and CDR2 SYGVNS. V was shortened by 4 bases and J by 4 bases, with 18 bases between the two germline ends. CDR3 loop: CASSGTWGTKADTQYF. The CDR3 DNA sequence: TGTGCCAGCAGTGGGACGTGGGGGACGAAGGCAGATACGCAGTATTTT.

This chain links TRBV11-2 with TRBJ2-7, with 7 bases identical to TRBD2. The germline gives CDR1 SGHAT, CDR2 FQNNGV. The CDR3 contains 14 residues. V shed 4 bases, J shed 2 bases, and the junction held 5 bases outside the gene matches. CDR3 nucleotides: TGTGCCAGCAGCTCCACAGCGGGGCCCTACGAGCAGTACTTC. The encoded protein is CASSSTAGPYEQYF.

The chain has TRBV5-1 and TRBJ1-3; TRBD1 agrees at 12 bases. This CDR3 contains 22 residues. The V segment lost 3 bases and the J segment 0 bases; nucleotides outside the gene matches: 19. The germline V gene encodes CDR1 SGHRS and CDR2 YFSETQ. CDR3 in DNA: TGCGCCAGCAGCTCGTCCACACCACCGGGACAGGGGGCTTGGAGCTCTGGAAACACCATATATTTT. It translates to CASSSSTPPGQGAWSSGNTIYF.

The chain uses TRBV6-1 and TRBJ2-2; 7 positions match TRBD1. The CDR3 has 15 amino acids. The V gene end was trimmed by 5 bases and the J gene end by 4 bases; junction bases not matched to a gene: 7. CDR1 is MNHNS and CDR2 is SASEGT in the germline V gene. For the CDR3, the DNA is TGTGCCAGCAGTCTGACACAGGGGTCCACCGGGGAGCTGTTTTTT. It specifies CASSLTQGSTGELFF.

The chain recombines TRBV27 with TRBJ2-7; 10 nucleotides line up with TRBD2. In germline, CDR1 is MNHEY, CDR2 SMNVEV (reference sequence). Germline trimming cut 6 bases from V and 7 bases from J; bases unmatched to any gene: 15. This CDR3 region has 16 residues. CDR3: CASSLRAGGPGSEQYF. In DNA, the CDR3 is TGTGCCAGCAGCCTTCGAGCGGGAGGGCCTGGAAGTGAGCAGTACTTC.

The chain couples TRBV27 to TRBJ2-1, with D maybe TRBD1 (6 bases). V was shortened by 8 bases and J by 5 bases, with 25 bases between the two germline ends. Germline lookup yields CDR1 MNHEY and CDR2 SMNVEV (reference sequence). The CDR3 loop spans 17 amino acids. The CDR3 region has the DNA TGTGCCAGCCGCTGGGGGCCTAACTTTCGCCAACACAATGAGCAGTTCTTC. Its protein is CASRWGPNFRQHNEQFF.